The T cell receptor beta chain under discussion was sequenced for a study of T cell responses to AZD1222 COVID-19 vaccine. Points from the study as a whole: Repertoires were collected only later (after the peak T cell response had occurred). White British donors predominated, females outnumbered males, and clonal diversity was possibly underestimated.

This clone was recorded only once. The antigen remains undetermined. Trimming cost V 3 bases and J 0 bases; bases outside gene matches: 5. Germline V gene lookup returns CDR1 MGHRA and CDR2 YSYEKL. The CDR3 runs to 16 residues. Measured with immunoSEQ multiplex PCR; TCRdb has only the in-frame clones, and not every one. Among 110,000 or so clones listed, more than 70% were seen once. The J gene is TRBJ2-1, the V gene TRBV4-1; 7 bases fit TRBD2. The clonotype was recovered from an adult who received the AZD1222 COVID-19 vaccine. Sequencing was performed on peripheral blood, taken 28 days after the second AZD1222 dose. CDR3 DNA: TGCGCCAGCAGCCAGGTCCGCGGGAGCTCCTACAATGAGCAGTTCTTC. Protein: CASSQVRGSSYNEQFF.